This entry lists 26 T cell receptor beta chains sequenced from one sample in a study of blood T cell repertoires in COVID-19. TCRdb's table, derived via immunoSEQ multiplex PCR, lists solely in-frame clones and lacks some. The sample holds 250,000 to 300,000 clones; about four fifths are singletons and the top ten take 2.5% to 3.5%. The specimen sequenced was peripheral blood. These receptors originate from a woman aged 55-75 years with active or convalescent COVID-19.

V is TRBV5-1 and J is TRBJ2-1, with 7 bases that match TRBD2. Germline loops: CDR1 SGHRS, CDR2 YFSETQ. V was pared by 4 bases and J by 6 bases, with 16 bases of the junction left unmatched. CDR3 length: 17 amino acids. The CDR3 DNA reads TGCGCCAGCAGCGGGACCCTCTGGGGCGGGGGACCCAATGAGCAGTTCTTC. Translating it yields CASSGTLWGGGPNEQFF.

This clone was picked up a small number of times. The chain joins TRBV11-3 to TRBJ2-1, with 7 bases lining up with TRBD1. V lost 3 bases to trimming and J lost 4 bases; unmatched junction nucleotides: 6. The CDR3 loop spans 15 amino acids. CDR1 is SGHNT and CDR2 is YENEEA in the germline V gene. CDR3 DNA: TGTGCCAGCAGCTTTGAGGGGGCACCTTACAATGAGCAGTTCTTC. This encodes CASSFEGAPYNEQFF.

This clone was observed a single time. The chain employs TRBV14 and TRBJ1-2, with D unclear. Germline CDR1 SGHDN, CDR2 FVKESK. V lost 4 bases and J 0 bases, leaving 9 bases between the germline ends. This CDR3 is built from 14 residues. The CDR3 sequence: CASSPSGANYGYTF. The CDR3 DNA is TGTGCCAGCAGCCCCAGCGGAGCTAACTATGGCTACACCTTC. The entire variable domain, with the rest obtained from reference TRBV14 and TRBJ1-2, is as follows: EAGVTQFPSHSVIEKGQTVTLRCDPISGHDNLYWYRRVMGKEIKFLLHFVKESKQDESGMPNNRFLAERTGGTYSTLKVQPAELEDSGVYFCASSPSGANYGYTFGSGTRLTVV.

The chain couples TRBV5-8 to TRBJ2-1; 7 bases fit TRBD1. The CDR3 consists of 15 residues. Germline lookup yields CDR1 SGHTS and CDR2 YDEGEE. The junction had 4 bases not matched to a gene; V was cut back by 0 bases and J by 4 bases. CDR3 nucleotide sequence: TGTGCCAGCAGCTTGGTAGACAGGGAATACAATGAGCAGTTCTTC. Translating it yields CASSLVDREYNEQFF.

The chain links TRBV7-3 to TRBJ2-7; D unclear. The CDR3 consists of 11 residues. Germline lookup yields CDR1 SGHTA and CDR2 FQGTGA. V shed 5 bases and J shed 7 bases, with 9 bases lying between them. CDR3 in amino acids: CASSASGEQYF. CDR3 in DNA: TGTGCCAGCAGCGCGTCCGGGGAGCAGTACTTC.

This clone showed up just a few times. V and J are TRBV20-1 and TRBJ1-2; possible D gene TRBD1, 5 bases. V lost 3 bases and J lost 6, with 17 bases in between. This CDR3 has 14 residues. Germline values: CDR1 DFQATT, CDR2 SNEGSKA (reference sequence). The CDR3 DNA follows: TGCAGTGCTAGTCAGCTCCAGGGAACTAATGGCTACACCTTC. It encodes CSASQLQGTNGYTF.

This rearrangement joins TRBV5-1 to TRBJ1-1; a weak D match, TRBD1 (5 bases). The CDR3 length is 13 residues. Germline CDR1 is SGHRS and CDR2 is YFSETQ. Trimming left V 4 bases short and J 11 bases short, with 18 bases between. The CDR3 DNA reads as TGCGCCAGCAGCCCAGACAGTGCGACGCGTGCTTTCTTT. Translated, it gives CASSPDSATRAFF.

The sample holds a few counts of this clone. The CDR3: CASSALGQSSTDTQYF. The DNA of the CDR3 is TGTGCCAGCAGTGCCCTCGGACAATCGAGCACAGATACGCAGTATTTT. The V call is TRBV6-1, the J call TRBJ2-3; D may be TRBD1 (5 bases). V was cut by 4 bases and J by 0 bases, with 14 bases left in between. There are 16 residues in the CDR3. Germline lookup yields CDR1 MNHNS and CDR2 SASEGT.

The chain recombines TRBV7-9 with TRBJ1-6, with no clear D. Germline CDR1 SEHNR, CDR2 FQNEAQ (reference sequence). The CDR3 loop spans 15 amino acids. V lost 6 bases and J lost 7, with 16 bases in between. CDR3 region: CASSLSGILNSPLHF. In nucleotides, the CDR3 is TGTGCCAGCAGTTTAAGCGGCATTTTAAATTCACCCCTCCACTTT.

This clone was seen once. This rearrangement joins TRBV10-3 to TRBJ2-7, with 7 bases lining up with TRBD1. Germline V gene lookup returns CDR1 ENHRY and CDR2 SYGVKD. V shed 4 bases and J 3 bases; nucleotides not matched to a gene: 6. The CDR3 runs 14 residues. The CDR3 region is CAISVQGYGYEQYF. CDR3 sequence (DNA): TGTGCCATCAGTGTACAGGGGTACGGCTACGAGCAGTACTTC.

This chain links TRBV6-6 with TRBJ1-2, with 8 positions matching TRBD1. Germline values: CDR1 MNHNY, CDR2 SVGAGI (reference sequence). This CDR3 region has 15 residues. Trimming took 6 bases from V and 8 from J; bases not matched to a gene: 14. CDR3 residues: CASRPGGAGSGGYTF. CDR3 sequence (DNA): TGTGCCAGCAGGCCAGGGGGCGCTGGGTCAGGAGGCTACACCTTC.

The V gene is TRBV6-1, the J gene TRBJ1-1, with D possibly matching TRBD1 (6 bases). Germline CDR1 reads MNHNS; CDR2 reads SASEGT. Trimming removed 3 bases from V and 8 bases from J, with 13 bases in between. The CDR3 consists of 13 residues. The CDR3 DNA is TGTGCCAGCAGTGACAGGGGTTTAATAGAAGCTTTCTTT. Translating it yields CASSDRGLIEAFF.

The chain employs TRBV5-4 and TRBJ2-1; 7 bases are shared with TRBD1. Trimming at V came to 2 bases and at J to 3 bases, leaving 5 bases not matched to a gene. CDR1 is SGHNT and CDR2 is YYREEE in the germline V gene (reference sequence). The CDR3 has 15 residues. The chain's CDR3 is CASSLGPGGYNEQFF. The CDR3 bases are TGTGCCAGCAGCTTAGGGCCAGGGGGCTACAATGAGCAGTTCTTC.

The chain couples TRBV5-6 to TRBJ2-3; 8 bases are a match to TRBD1. This CDR3 spans 17 amino acids. Germline CDR1 reads SGHDT; CDR2 reads YYEEEE. With V trimmed by 7 bases and J by 3 bases, 16 bases remained unmatched. The DNA of the CDR3 is TGTGCCAGCCGCCCTTTTTTCAGGACAGGGTTTACAGATACGCAGTATTTT. Protein: CASRPFFRTGFTDTQYF.

The chain links TRBV3-1 (or the pseudogene TRBV3-2) to TRBJ2-1; no definite D call. Trimming left V 1 base short and J 6 bases short, with 16 bases between. This CDR3 contains 16 residues. In germline, CDR1 is LGHDT, CDR2 YNNKEL (reference sequence). The chain's CDR3 is CASSQGSGVGGNEQFF. As DNA, the CDR3 is TGTGCCAGCAGCCAAGGGAGTGGTGTAGGTGGCAATGAGCAGTTCTTC.

The chain carries TRBV19 and TRBJ1-6, with 10 bases matching TRBD1. V lost 4 bases, J lost 9 bases, and 9 bases stayed unmatched. Germline V gene data show CDR1 as LNHDA and CDR2 as SQIVND (reference sequence). The CDR3 is 16 amino acids. In nucleotides, the CDR3 is TGTGCCAGTAGTAGACCGCCGGACAGGGGGTTTTCACCCCTCCACTTT. Translating it yields CASSRPPDRGFSPLHF.

The chain joins TRBV5-5 to TRBJ1-1; TRBD1 is a possible D gene (5 bases). This CDR3 region has 16 residues. With 6 bases removed from V and 0 bases from J, the gap between germline ends came to 18 bases. Germline values: CDR1 SGHKS, CDR2 YYEKEE (reference sequence). CDR3 nucleotide sequence: TGTGCCAGCACACTCTTATTGACAGACATGAACACTGAAGCTTTCTTT. Translated: CASTLLLTDMNTEAFF.

The rearrangement links TRBV30 to TRBJ1-4, with a weak D call TRBD1 (6 bases). Between the trimmed V and J ends, which lost 0 bases and 7 bases, there was a span of 21 bases. The V gene's germline CDR1 is GTSNPN and CDR2 SVGIG (reference sequence). This CDR3 comprises 17 residues. CDR3 sequence (DNA): TGTGCCTGGAGTGTCGGTGGGGGCCGCGGTTGGGGTGAAAAACTGTTTTTT. Translating it yields CAWSVGGGRGWGEKLFF.

This clone was picked up one time. This sequence joins TRBV11-2 and TRBJ2-5, with D perhaps TRBD2 (5 bases). Germline V gives CDR1 SGHAT, CDR2 FQNNGV. Trimming shortened V by 0 bases and J by 5 bases, and 22 bases separated the two germline ends. There are 18 residues in the CDR3. The CDR3 loop reads CASSLDYSRAVARETQYF. CDR3 in DNA: TGTGCCAGCAGCTTAGATTACTCTAGGGCAGTAGCGAGGGAGACCCAGTACTTC.

The chain uses TRBV7-9 and TRBJ1-2; 8 bases are shared with TRBD1. V lost 3 bases, J lost 5 bases, and 17 bases stayed unmatched. CDR1 SEHNR and CDR2 FQNEAQ come from the germline V gene (reference sequence). This CDR3 spans 18 amino acids. The CDR3 sequence is CASSFPALSVGQGYGYTF. As DNA, the CDR3 is TGTGCCAGCAGCTTCCCCGCGTTATCCGTCGGACAGGGTTATGGCTACACCTTC.

The chain combines TRBV7-3 with TRBJ2-1; 11 positions agree with TRBD2. This CDR3 has 15 residues. Trimming removed 4 bases from V and 5 bases from J; junction bases left unmatched: 4. Germline values: CDR1 SGHTA, CDR2 FQGTGA. CDR3 DNA sequence: TGTGCCAGCAGCTATAGCGGGGGGGCCAACAATGAGCAGTTCTTC. The encoded protein is CASSYSGGANNEQFF.

This clone was counted only a few times. This sequence joins TRBV19 and TRBJ1-1, with 8 bases aligning to TRBD1. Germline CDR1 and CDR2: LNHDA and SQIVND (reference sequence). This CDR3 is built from 15 residues. J was trimmed by 4 bases and V by 1 base; bases with no gene match: 5. Written as DNA, the CDR3 is TGTGCCAGTAGTATAGTGGTTCAGGGGGCCACTGAAGCTTTCTTT. It encodes CASSIVVQGATEAFF.

The chain couples TRBV19 to TRBJ2-6; D perhaps matches TRBD2 (6 bases). The germline gives CDR1 LNHDA, CDR2 SQIVND (reference sequence). The V gene lost 6 bases and the J gene lost 0 bases, with 6 bases spanning the gap. The CDR3 sequence is 14 residues long. CDR3 sequence reads: CASRGLSGANVLTF. Here the CDR3 DNA reads TGTGCCAGTAGGGGACTCTCTGGGGCCAACGTCCTGACTTTC. Supplemented by reference TRBV19 and TRBJ2-6, the full variable domain reads DGGITQSPKYLFRKEGQNVTLSCEQNLNHDAMYWYRQDPGQGLRLIYYSQIVNDFQKGDIAEGYSVSREKKESFPLTVTSAQKNPTAFYLCASRGLSGANVLTFGAGSRLTVL.

The chain couples TRBV5-1 to TRBJ2-5; 8 bases agree with TRBD2. The CDR3 loop spans 15 amino acids. Losses at the gene ends were 2 bases for V and 5 bases for J; bases not matched to a gene: 8. The germline V gene has CDR1 SGHRS and CDR2 YFSETQ. CDR3 residues: CASSLGTRGRETQYF. The CDR3 DNA reads as TGCGCCAGCAGCTTAGGGACTAGAGGTCGCGAGACCCAGTACTTC.

The CDR3 nucleotides read TGTGCCAGCAGCCGGGGGACTAGCGCGGTACAAGAGACCCAGTACTTC. This sequence encodes CASSRGTSAVQETQYF. The chain has TRBV7-2 and TRBJ2-5, with 10 bases fitting TRBD2. Per germline, CDR1 SGHTA and CDR2 FQGNSA. The CDR3 runs 16 residues. After removal of 5 bases from V and 2 bases from J, the junction contained 8 bases not matched to a gene.

The chain carries TRBV4-2 and TRBJ1-2; D ambiguous. There are 13 residues in the CDR3. Trimming shortened V by 0 bases and J by 4 bases, and 6 bases separated the two germline ends. The germline V gene encodes CDR1 LGHNA and CDR2 YNFKEQ. For the CDR3, the DNA is TGTGCCAGCAGCCAAGAGGAGGGCTATGGCTACACCTTC. Protein sequence: CASSQEEGYGYTF.